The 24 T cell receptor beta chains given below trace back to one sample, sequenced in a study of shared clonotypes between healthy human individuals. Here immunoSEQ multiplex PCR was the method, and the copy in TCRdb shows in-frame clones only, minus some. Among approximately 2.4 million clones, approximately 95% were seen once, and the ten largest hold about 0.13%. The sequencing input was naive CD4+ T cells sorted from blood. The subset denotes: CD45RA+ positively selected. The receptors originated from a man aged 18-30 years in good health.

DNA for the CDR3: TGTGCCAGCAGTTACGGGACAGGGGTGAATCAGCCCCAGCATTTT. It translates to CASSYGTGVNQPQHF. The chain is built from TRBV6-6 and TRBJ1-5; 10 bases line up with TRBD1. Germline trimming cut 2 bases from V and 4 bases from J; bases unmatched to any gene: 2. Germline CDR1 reads MNHNY; CDR2 reads SVGAGI (reference sequence). The CDR3 extends over 15 amino acids.

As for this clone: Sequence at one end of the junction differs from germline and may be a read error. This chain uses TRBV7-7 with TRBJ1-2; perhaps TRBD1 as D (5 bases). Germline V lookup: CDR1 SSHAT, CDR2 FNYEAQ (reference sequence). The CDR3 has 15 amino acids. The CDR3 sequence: CASSLAGGVWYGYTF. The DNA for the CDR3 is TGTGCTAGCAGCTTAGCGGGAGGGGTCTGGTATGGCTACACCTTC. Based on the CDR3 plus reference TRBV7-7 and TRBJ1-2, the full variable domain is GAGVSQSPRYKVTKRGQDVTLRCDPISSHATLYWYQQALGQGPEFLTYFNYEAQPDKSGLPSDRFSAERPEGSISTLTIQRTEQRDSAMYRCASSLAGGVWYGYTFGSGTRLTVV.

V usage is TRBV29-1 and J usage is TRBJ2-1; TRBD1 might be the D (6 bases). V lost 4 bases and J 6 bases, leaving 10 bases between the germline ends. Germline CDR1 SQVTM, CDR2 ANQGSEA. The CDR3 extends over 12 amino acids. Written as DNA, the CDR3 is TGCAGCGTTGGAAGGGGGAGCAATGAGCAGTTCTTC. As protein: CSVGRGSNEQFF.

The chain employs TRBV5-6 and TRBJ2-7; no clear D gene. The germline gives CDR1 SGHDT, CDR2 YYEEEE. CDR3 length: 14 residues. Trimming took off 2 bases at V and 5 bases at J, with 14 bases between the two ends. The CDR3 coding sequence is TGTGCCAGCAGCTTTCGGCAGTTAGCCCACGAGCAGTACTTC. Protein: CASSFRQLAHEQYF.

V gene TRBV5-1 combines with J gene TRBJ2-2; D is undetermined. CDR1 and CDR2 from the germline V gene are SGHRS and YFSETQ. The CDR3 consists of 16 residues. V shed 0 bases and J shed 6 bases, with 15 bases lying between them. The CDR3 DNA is TGCGCCAGCAGCTTGGGTCCCGGCGGCCCCGCCGGGGAGCTGTTTTTT. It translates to CASSLGPGGPAGELFF.

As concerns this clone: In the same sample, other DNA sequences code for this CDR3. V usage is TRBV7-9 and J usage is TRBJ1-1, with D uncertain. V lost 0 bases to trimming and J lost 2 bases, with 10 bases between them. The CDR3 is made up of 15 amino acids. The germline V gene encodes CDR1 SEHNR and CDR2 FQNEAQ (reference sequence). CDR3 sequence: CASSLAFVGNTEAFF. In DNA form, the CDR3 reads TGTGCCAGCAGCTTAGCATTTGTGGGTAACACTGAAGCTTTCTTT.

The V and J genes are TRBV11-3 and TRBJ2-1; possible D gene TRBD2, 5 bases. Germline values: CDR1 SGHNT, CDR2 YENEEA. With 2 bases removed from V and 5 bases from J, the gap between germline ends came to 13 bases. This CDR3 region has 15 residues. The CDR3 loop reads CASSLRNSGNNEQFF. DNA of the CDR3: TGTGCCAGCAGCTTACGGAATTCCGGGAACAATGAGCAGTTCTTC.

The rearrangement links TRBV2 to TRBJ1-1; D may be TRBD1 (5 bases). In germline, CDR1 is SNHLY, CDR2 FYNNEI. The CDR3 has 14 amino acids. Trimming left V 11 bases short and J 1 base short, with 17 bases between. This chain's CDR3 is CAGKRQGPNTEAFF. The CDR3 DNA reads TGTGCCGGCAAACGTCAGGGTCCGAACACTGAAGCTTTCTTT. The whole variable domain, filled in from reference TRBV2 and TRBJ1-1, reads EPEVTQTPSHQVTQMGQEVILRCVPISNHLYFYWYRQILGQKVEFLVSFYNNEISEKSEIFDDQFSVERPDGSNFTLKIRSTKLEDSAMYFCAGKRQGPNTEAFFGQGTRLTVV.

The CDR3 DNA follows: TGTGCCAGCAGGCGCTCTGACAGGGATGATACGCAGTATTTT. Residues: CASRRSDRDDTQYF. V usage is TRBV6-5 and J usage is TRBJ2-3; TRBD1 matches 7 bases. Trimming cost V 6 bases and J 6 bases; bases outside gene matches: 9. Germline V gene data show CDR1 as MNHEY and CDR2 as SVGAGI. The CDR3 is 14 residues long.

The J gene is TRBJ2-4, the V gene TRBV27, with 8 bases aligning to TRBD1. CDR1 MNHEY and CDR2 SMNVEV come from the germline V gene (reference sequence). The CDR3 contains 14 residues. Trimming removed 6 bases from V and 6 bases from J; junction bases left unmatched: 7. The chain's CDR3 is CASRRTGHANIQYF. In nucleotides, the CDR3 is TGTGCCAGCAGAAGGACAGGGCACGCAAACATTCAGTACTTC.

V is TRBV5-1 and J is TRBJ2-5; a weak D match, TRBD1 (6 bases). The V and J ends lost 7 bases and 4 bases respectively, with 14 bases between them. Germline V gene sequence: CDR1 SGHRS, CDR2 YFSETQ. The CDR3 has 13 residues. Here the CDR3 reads CASEVQGGETQYF. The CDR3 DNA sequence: TGCGCCAGCGAAGTACAGGGTGGAGAGACCCAGTACTTC.

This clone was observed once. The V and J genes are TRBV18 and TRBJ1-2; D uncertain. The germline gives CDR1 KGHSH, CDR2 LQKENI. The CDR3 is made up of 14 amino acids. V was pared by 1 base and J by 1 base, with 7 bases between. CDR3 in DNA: TGTGCCAGCTCACCACAAGGTATTAACTATGGCTACACCTTC. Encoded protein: CASSPQGINYGYTF.

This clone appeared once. CDR3 loop: CASKDSANEKLFF. CDR3 bases: TGTGCCAGCAAGGACAGTGCTAATGAAAAACTGTTTTTT. V and J are TRBV28 and TRBJ1-4; TRBD1 is a possible D gene (6 bases). The germline CDR1 and CDR2 sequences are MDHEN and SYDVKM. V was pared by 7 bases and J by 3 bases, with 9 bases between. CDR3 length: 13 amino acids. Variable domain in full (rest from reference TRBV28 and TRBJ1-4): DVKVTQSSRYLVKRTGEKVFLECVQDMDHENMFWYRQDPGLGLRLIYFSYDVKMKEKGDIPEGYSVSREKKERFSLILESASTNQTSMYLCASKDSANEKLFFGSGTQLSVL.

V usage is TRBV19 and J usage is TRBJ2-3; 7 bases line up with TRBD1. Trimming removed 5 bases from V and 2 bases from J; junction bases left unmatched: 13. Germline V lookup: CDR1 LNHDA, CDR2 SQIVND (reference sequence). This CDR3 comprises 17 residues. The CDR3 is CASSSYLRQGSTDTQYF. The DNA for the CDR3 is TGTGCCAGTAGTTCCTACCTCAGACAGGGTTCCACAGATACGCAGTATTTT. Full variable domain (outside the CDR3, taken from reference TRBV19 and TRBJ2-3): DGGITQSPKYLFRKEGQNVTLSCEQNLNHDAMYWYRQDPGQGLRLIYYSQIVNDFQKGDIAEGYSVSREKKESFPLTVTSAQKNPTAFYLCASSSYLRQGSTDTQYFGPGTRLTVL.

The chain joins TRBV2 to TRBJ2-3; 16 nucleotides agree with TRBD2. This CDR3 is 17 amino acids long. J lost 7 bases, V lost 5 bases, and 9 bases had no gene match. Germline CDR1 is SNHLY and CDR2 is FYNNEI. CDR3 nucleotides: TGTGCCAGCAGTTCCGGGACTAGCGGGGGGGCCAGATATACGCAGTATTTT. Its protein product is CASSSGTSGGARYTQYF.

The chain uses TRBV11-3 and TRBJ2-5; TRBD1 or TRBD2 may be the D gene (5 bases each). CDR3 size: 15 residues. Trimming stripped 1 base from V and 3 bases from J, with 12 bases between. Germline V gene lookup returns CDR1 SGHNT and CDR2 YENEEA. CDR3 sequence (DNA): TGTGCCAGCAGCTTAGGGGGGTTAGCCAAAGAGACCCAGTACTTC. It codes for CASSLGGLAKETQYF.

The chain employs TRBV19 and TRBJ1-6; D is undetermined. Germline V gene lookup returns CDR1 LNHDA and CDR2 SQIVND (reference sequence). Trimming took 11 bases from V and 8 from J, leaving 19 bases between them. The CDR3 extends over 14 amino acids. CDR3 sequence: CAGRHGKGHSPLHF. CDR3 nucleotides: TGTGCCGGACGCCATGGGAAGGGTCATTCACCCCTCCACTTT.

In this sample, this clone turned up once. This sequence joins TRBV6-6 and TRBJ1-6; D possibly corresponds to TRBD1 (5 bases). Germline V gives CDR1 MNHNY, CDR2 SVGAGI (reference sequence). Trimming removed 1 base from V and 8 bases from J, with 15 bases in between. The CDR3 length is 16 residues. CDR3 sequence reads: CASSYFARGEDSPLHF. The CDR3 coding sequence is TGTGCCAGCAGTTACTTTGCGAGGGGTGAGGATTCACCCCTCCACTTT.

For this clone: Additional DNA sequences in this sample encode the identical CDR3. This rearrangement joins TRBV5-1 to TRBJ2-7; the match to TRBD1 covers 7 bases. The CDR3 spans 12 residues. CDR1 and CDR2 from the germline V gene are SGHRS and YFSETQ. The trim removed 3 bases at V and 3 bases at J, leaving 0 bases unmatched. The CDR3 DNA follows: TGCGCCAGCAGCTCAGGGGGCTACGAGCAGTACTTC. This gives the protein CASSSGGYEQYF.

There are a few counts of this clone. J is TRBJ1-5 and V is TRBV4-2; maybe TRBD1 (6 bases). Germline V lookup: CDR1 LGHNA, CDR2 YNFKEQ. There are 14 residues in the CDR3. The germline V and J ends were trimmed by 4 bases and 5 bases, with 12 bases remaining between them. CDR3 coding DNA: TGTGCCAGCAGCCCACAGGGATTGGATCAGCCCCAGCATTTT. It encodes CASSPQGLDQPQHF.

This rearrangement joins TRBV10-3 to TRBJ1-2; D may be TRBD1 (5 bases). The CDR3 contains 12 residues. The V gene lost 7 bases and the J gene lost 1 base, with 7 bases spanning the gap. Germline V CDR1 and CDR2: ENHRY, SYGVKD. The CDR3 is CAITDINYGYTF. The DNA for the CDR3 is TGTGCCATCACGGACATTAACTATGGCTACACCTTC.

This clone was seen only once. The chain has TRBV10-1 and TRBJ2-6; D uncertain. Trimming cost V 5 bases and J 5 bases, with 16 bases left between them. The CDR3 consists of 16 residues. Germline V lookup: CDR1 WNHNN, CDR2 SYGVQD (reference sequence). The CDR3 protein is CASSTIAQSRANVLTF. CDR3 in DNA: TGCGCCAGCAGTACGATCGCACAAAGTCGGGCCAACGTCCTGACTTTC.

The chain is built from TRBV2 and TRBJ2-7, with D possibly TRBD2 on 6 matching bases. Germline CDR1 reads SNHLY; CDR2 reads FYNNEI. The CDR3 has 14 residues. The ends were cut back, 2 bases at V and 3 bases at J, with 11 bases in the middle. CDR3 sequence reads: CASSERRDHYEQYF. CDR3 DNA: TGTGCCAGCAGTGAAAGGCGGGACCACTACGAGCAGTACTTC. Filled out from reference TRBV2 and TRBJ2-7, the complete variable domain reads EPEVTQTPSHQVTQMGQEVILRCVPISNHLYFYWYRQILGQKVEFLVSFYNNEISEKSEIFDDQFSVERPDGSNFTLKIRSTKLEDSAMYFCASSERRDHYEQYFGPGTRLTVT.

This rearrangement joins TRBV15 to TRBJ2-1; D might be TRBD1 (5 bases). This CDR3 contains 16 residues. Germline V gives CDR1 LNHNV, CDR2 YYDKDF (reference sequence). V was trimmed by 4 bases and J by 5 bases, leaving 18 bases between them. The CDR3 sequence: CATSTMDTRRDNEQFF. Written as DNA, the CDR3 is TGTGCCACCAGCACAATGGACACCCGAAGGGACAATGAGCAGTTCTTC.